These 30 T cell receptor beta chains share one sample of origin, sequenced in a study of T cells in Graves' hyperthyroidism and ophthalmopathy. RNA transcripts were the template for amplifying TCR beta CDR3 regions. The primer set for the first-round RT-PCR of the TCR CDR3 was HTBI. One entry per CDR3 protein results from TCRdb running MiXCR on the multiplex PCR reads. The sample comprises about 270,000 distinct CDR3 sequences, roughly 15% of which are singletons, and about 30% rests with the top ten. The material sequenced was blood. The source is a woman in her forties or fifties with Graves' hyperthyroidism that later progressed to Graves' ophthalmopathy.

The chain has TRBV5-1 and TRBJ1-2, with TRBD1 as a possible D gene (5 bases). CDR3 length equals 15 residues. V was cut by 0 bases and J by 4 bases, with 13 bases left in between. Germline V CDR1 and CDR2: SGHRS, YFSETQ. The CDR3, as DNA: TGCGCCAGCAGCTTGGAGGGGTTACCTTTCTATGGCTACACCTTC. Translation: CASSLEGLPFYGYTF. The full variable domain, rest sourced from reference TRBV5-1 and TRBJ1-2, is KAGVTQTPRYLIKTRGQQVTLSCSPISGHRSVSWYQQTPGQGLQFLFEYFSETQRNKGNFPGRFSGRQFSNSRSEMNVSTLELGDSALYLCASSLEGLPFYGYTFGSGTRLTVV.

There are many counts of this clonotype. This rearrangement joins TRBV2 to TRBJ2-7; D is unresolved. The CDR3 consists of 15 residues. Germline V lookup: CDR1 SNHLY, CDR2 FYNNEI. The ends were cut back, 2 bases at V and 0 bases at J, with 11 bases in the middle. The CDR3, as DNA: TGTGCCAGCAGTGAACTTTGGACCGTCTCCTACGAGCAGTACTTC. Translating it yields CASSELWTVSYEQYF.

In this sample, this clonotype turned up many times. CDR3: CASSTSGSGGYTF. Here the CDR3 DNA reads TGCGCCAGCAGCACCTCAGGGAGTGGAGGCTACACCTTC. The chain combines TRBV5-1 with TRBJ1-2; D may be TRBD1 (5 bases). Germline CDR1 SGHRS, CDR2 YFSETQ. Trimming left V 4 bases short and J 8 bases short, with 15 bases between. This CDR3 contains 13 residues.

This clonotype was seen at least ten times. The J gene is TRBJ1-1, the V gene TRBV20-1; D is possibly TRBD1 (5 bases). Trimming pared 1 base from V and 4 bases from J, leaving 10 bases between. CDR1 and CDR2 from the germline V gene are DFQATT and SNEGSKA (reference sequence). The CDR3 is made up of 13 amino acids. CDR3 coding DNA: TGCAGTGCTAGAGTCCCAAGGGGCACTGAAGCTTTCTTT. Translation: CSARVPRGTEAFF.

This clonotype was counted once. The V call is TRBV6-1, the J call TRBJ1-5; 9 bases match TRBD1. CDR3 length equals 14 residues. With V trimmed by 6 bases and J by 4 bases, 4 bases remained unmatched. Germline loops: CDR1 MNHNS, CDR2 SASEGT. This chain's CDR3 is CASRGQGLNQPQHF. CDR3 DNA sequence: TGTGCCAGCAGGGGACAGGGTCTTAATCAGCCCCAGCATTTT.

The genes are TRBV4-1 and TRBJ2-3, with TRBD2 identical over 11 bases. There are 18 residues in the CDR3. Looked up from germline, CDR1 is MGHRA and CDR2 is YSYEKL. V lost 3 bases to trimming and J lost 2 bases; unmatched junction nucleotides: 10. The CDR3 is CASSHPSGRRQYTDTQYF. CDR3 in DNA: TGCGCCAGCAGCCACCCTAGCGGGAGGCGCCAATACACAGATACGCAGTATTTT.

This clonotype has at least ten counts. The chain employs TRBV20-1 and TRBJ2-1; no definite D call. This CDR3 has 13 residues. V was pared by 3 bases and J by 7 bases, with 13 bases between. Germline V CDR1 and CDR2: DFQATT, SNEGSKA (reference sequence). DNA for the CDR3: TGCAGTGCTAGTCCCACCCCCAGGAATGAGCAGTTCTTC. Translating gives CSASPTPRNEQFF.

To note about this clonotype: A read error is possible here, since a much larger clone lies one base away. V and J are TRBV6-1 and TRBJ1-1; a weak D match, TRBD1 (5 bases). The germline CDR1 and CDR2 sequences are MNHNS and SASEGT. CDR3 size: 15 residues. CDR3: CASTDSQRLNAEAFF. The DNA for the CDR3 is TGTGCCAGCACAGACAGTCAACGACTGAACGCTGAAGCTTTCTTT.

This clonotype was counted at least ten times. The CDR3 spells CASMDRTNTGELFF. The CDR3 region has the DNA TGTGCCAGCATGGACAGAACGAACACCGGGGAGCTGTTTTTT. The chain combines TRBV6-1 with TRBJ2-2; perhaps TRBD1 as D (6 bases). The germline V gene has CDR1 MNHNS and CDR2 SASEGT. This CDR3 has 14 residues. V dropped 7 bases and J dropped 0 bases, with 9 bases sitting between them.

This clonotype came up many times. J is TRBJ2-1 and V is TRBV6-1, with D uncertain. Trimming left V 4 bases short and J 7 bases short, with 14 bases between. The germline V gene encodes CDR1 MNHNS and CDR2 SASEGT. The CDR3 is 14 amino acids. This chain's CDR3 is CASSGFDVLNEQFF. For the CDR3, the DNA is TGTGCCAGCAGTGGGTTTGACGTCTTGAATGAGCAGTTCTTC.

This clonotype came up many times. The rearrangement links TRBV30 to TRBJ2-5, with TRBD1 matching over 8 bases. V trimming: 3 bases; J trimming: 4 bases; junction bases outside the gene matches: 4. The CDR3 length is 13 residues. Germline lookup yields CDR1 GTSNPN and CDR2 SVGIG (reference sequence). CDR3 amino acids: CAWRRQGTETQYF. CDR3 in DNA: TGTGCCTGGAGGAGACAGGGGACAGAGACCCAGTACTTC.

This clonotype has ten or more counts. The chain links TRBV2 to TRBJ2-7, with D unclear. Germline V lookup: CDR1 SNHLY, CDR2 FYNNEI. The CDR3 sequence is 14 residues long. The ends were cut back, 5 bases at V and 2 bases at J, with 13 bases in the middle. The CDR3 sequence: CASSPGRTTYEQYF. The DNA for the CDR3 is TGTGCCAGCAGTCCTGGACGGACCACCTACGAGCAGTACTTC.

This clonotype was found a few times. The chain links TRBV5-6 to TRBJ1-6, with 7 nucleotides matching TRBD1. Losses at the gene ends were 4 bases for V and 4 bases for J; bases not matched to a gene: 5. Germline loops: CDR1 SGHDT, CDR2 YYEEEE. The CDR3 totals 15 residues. The CDR3 region has the DNA TGTGCCAGCAGCCATAGACAGGGTTATAATTCACCCCTCCACTTT. Translating gives CASSHRQGYNSPLHF.

This clonotype has ten or more counts. V gene TRBV2 combines with J gene TRBJ2-7; maybe TRBD2 (5 bases). V was shortened by 6 bases and J by 3 bases, with 9 bases between the two germline ends. Germline values: CDR1 SNHLY, CDR2 FYNNEI. The CDR3 runs to 12 residues. CDR3 DNA: TGTGCCAGCAGGGAGGCCTTCTACGAGCAGTACTTC. Protein sequence: CASREAFYEQYF.

This clonotype was seen repeatedly, ten times or more. The chain uses TRBV10-3 and TRBJ1-1; D may be TRBD1 (5 bases). Between the trimmed V and J ends, which lost 4 bases and 2 bases, there was a span of 11 bases. Germline V gives CDR1 ENHRY, CDR2 SYGVKD. This CDR3 is 14 amino acids long. The CDR3 nucleotides read TGTGCCATCAGTGCCCAGGGACTTAACACTGAAGCTTTCTTT. Protein product: CAISAQGLNTEAFF.

The V gene is TRBV29-1, the J gene TRBJ1-1, with a weak D call TRBD1 (6 bases). Trimming shortened V by 7 bases and J by 4 bases, and 19 bases separated the two germline ends. The CDR3 spans 14 residues. Per the germline V gene, CDR1 is SQVTM and CDR2 is ANQGSEA. The CDR3 DNA follows: TGCAGCGCCCGACCGGCAGGGGTAGGCACTGAAGCTTTCTTT. This encodes CSARPAGVGTEAFF.

This clonotype was seen repeatedly, ten times or more. The CDR3 loop reads CASSSRGGKWDTEAFF. The CDR3, as DNA: TGTGCCAGCAGCTCCCGTGGGGGGAAATGGGACACTGAAGCTTTCTTT. V usage is TRBV5-6 and J usage is TRBJ1-1; D is perhaps TRBD1 (5 bases). V was cut by 3 bases and J by 3 bases, with 18 bases left in between. The germline gives CDR1 SGHDT, CDR2 YYEEEE. CDR3 length: 16 amino acids.

The chain has TRBV19 and TRBJ1-5; no reliable D call. The CDR3 has 13 residues. The germline V and J ends were trimmed by 8 bases and 0 bases, with 8 bases remaining between them. Germline lookup yields CDR1 LNHDA and CDR2 SQIVND (reference sequence). CDR3 DNA sequence: TGTGCCAGTTGTCGTTATAGCAATCAGCCCCAGCATTTT. This codes for CASCRYSNQPQHF.

The CDR3 coding sequence is TGTGCCTTTGGACAGGGGGCCTATGGCTACACCTTC. It encodes CAFGQGAYGYTF. The chain carries TRBV7-9 and TRBJ1-2, with TRBD1 matching over 11 bases. Germline CDR1 is SEHNR and CDR2 is FQNEAQ (reference sequence). V lost 11 bases and J lost 4; bases outside the gene matches: 3. The CDR3 length is 12 residues.

This clonotype occurred many times. The chain couples TRBV7-9 to TRBJ2-5; the D is unclear. Trimming took 3 bases from V and 9 from J, leaving 14 bases between them. Looked up from germline, CDR1 is SEHNR and CDR2 is FQNEAQ (reference sequence). The length of the CDR3 is 13 residues. The CDR3: CASSFNGPSAQYF. The CDR3 nucleotides are TGTGCCAGCAGCTTCAATGGCCCCTCGGCCCAGTACTTC.

This clonotype was recorded many times. The rearrangement joins TRBV7-3 to TRBJ1-1; perhaps TRBD1 as D (5 bases). There are 13 residues in the CDR3. Germline loops: CDR1 SGHTA, CDR2 FQGTGA. V lost 8 bases, J lost 4 bases, and 14 bases lay in between. CDR3 residues: CASAAGWGTEAFF. Written as DNA, the CDR3 is TGTGCCAGCGCCGCAGGGTGGGGCACTGAAGCTTTCTTT.

The chain carries TRBV29-1 and TRBJ1-1, with a tentative D call TRBD1 (5 bases). The ends were cut back, 6 bases at V and 5 bases at J, with 16 bases in the middle. CDR1 is SQVTM, CDR2 ANQGSEA, per germline. The CDR3 loop spans 13 amino acids. The CDR3 sequence: CSVQGNVYTEAFF. The CDR3 coding sequence is TGCAGCGTGCAGGGTAATGTGTATACTGAAGCTTTCTTT.

The V gene is TRBV12-3 or TRBV12-4, the J gene TRBJ2-7, with unresolved D. Trimming shortened V by 6 bases and J by 0 bases, and 12 bases separated the two germline ends. CDR3 length: 14 amino acids. The CDR3: CASSPSLSSYEQYF. The DNA of the CDR3 is TGTGCCAGCAGCCCTAGTCTTAGCTCCTACGAGCAGTACTTC.

The V gene is TRBV6-1, the J gene TRBJ2-7; 10 bases match TRBD1. This CDR3 spans 15 amino acids. Germline values: CDR1 MNHNS, CDR2 SASEGT. Germline trimming cut 6 bases from V and 4 bases from J; bases unmatched to any gene: 9. CDR3 sequence: CASRSRDRGGYEQYF. The CDR3 region has the DNA TGTGCCAGCAGGAGCAGGGACAGGGGTGGGTACGAGCAGTACTTC.

This clonotype occurred many times. The junction does not match germline at one end; this may be a read error. The J gene is TRBJ2-7, the V gene TRBV10-3, with 8 nucleotides matching TRBD2. Germline V gene data show CDR1 as ENHRY and CDR2 as SYGVKD. CDR3 length equals 12 residues. Written as DNA, the CDR3 is TGCGCCAGTCGACGGGAGGGGTACGAGCAGTACTTC. The encoded protein is CASRREGYEQYF.

This clonotype was recorded many times. This sequence joins TRBV9 and TRBJ2-2; 7 bases align to TRBD2. Germline V gives CDR1 SGDLS, CDR2 YYNGEE. This CDR3 has 15 amino acids. The ends lost 2 bases at V and 7 bases at J; junction bases unmatched: 8. The CDR3 DNA sequence: TGTGCCAGCAGCGTCGGGGGAGGGCCTGACGGGGAGCTGTTTTTT. This encodes CASSVGGGPDGELFF.

There are many counts of this clonotype. The CDR3: CASSEPGQGGHF. DNA for the CDR3: TGTGCCAGCAGTGAACCTGGACAGGGTGGGCATTTT. The V gene is TRBV2, the J gene TRBJ1-5, with 8 bases aligning to TRBD1. CDR3 length equals 12 residues. V shed 2 bases and J 15 bases; nucleotides not matched to a gene: 6. The germline V gene encodes CDR1 SNHLY and CDR2 FYNNEI.

Ten or more counts support this clonotype. DNA of the CDR3: TGCAGTGCTAGAGATGTTTCGCGGGAGCAGTTCTTC. Protein product: CSARDVSREQFF. The chain carries TRBV20-1 and TRBJ2-1; D unclear. V was pared by 0 bases and J by 10 bases, with 10 bases between. CDR1 is DFQATT and CDR2 is SNEGSKA in the germline V gene (reference sequence). The CDR3 loop spans 12 amino acids.

This clonotype was recorded at least ten times. The J gene is TRBJ2-1, the V gene TRBV20-1; TRBD1 is a possible D gene (5 bases). The V end was cut by 2 bases, the J end by 9 bases, with 14 bases between. This CDR3 spans 13 amino acids. Germline V lookup: CDR1 DFQATT, CDR2 SNEGSKA (reference sequence). The CDR3 spells CSARSPRTTEQFF. CDR3 bases: TGCAGTGCTAGATCTCCAAGGACAACTGAGCAGTTCTTC.

J is TRBJ2-2 and V is TRBV28; 7 bases agree with TRBD2. Looked up from germline, CDR1 is MDHEN and CDR2 is SYDVKM. CDR3 length equals 15 residues. Trimming cost V 4 bases and J 0 bases; bases outside gene matches: 2. This CDR3 is CASSWDYPNTGELFF. The CDR3, as DNA: TGTGCCAGCAGTTGGGACTACCCGAACACCGGGGAGCTGTTTTTT.